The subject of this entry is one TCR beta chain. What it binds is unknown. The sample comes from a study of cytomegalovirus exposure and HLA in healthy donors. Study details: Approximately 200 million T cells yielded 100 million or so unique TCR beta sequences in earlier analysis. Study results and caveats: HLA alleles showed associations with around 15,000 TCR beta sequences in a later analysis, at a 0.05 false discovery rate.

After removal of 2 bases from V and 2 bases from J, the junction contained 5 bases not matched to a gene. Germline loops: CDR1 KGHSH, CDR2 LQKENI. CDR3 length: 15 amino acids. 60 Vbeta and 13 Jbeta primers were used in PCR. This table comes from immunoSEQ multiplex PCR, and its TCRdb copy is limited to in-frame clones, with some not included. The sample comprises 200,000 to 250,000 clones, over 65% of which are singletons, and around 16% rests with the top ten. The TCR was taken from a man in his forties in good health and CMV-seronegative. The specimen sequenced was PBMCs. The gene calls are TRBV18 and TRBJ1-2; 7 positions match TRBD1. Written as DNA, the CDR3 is TGTGCCAGCTCACCAGCCGGGACAGAGAACTATGGCTACACCTTC. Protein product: CASSPAGTENYGYTF.